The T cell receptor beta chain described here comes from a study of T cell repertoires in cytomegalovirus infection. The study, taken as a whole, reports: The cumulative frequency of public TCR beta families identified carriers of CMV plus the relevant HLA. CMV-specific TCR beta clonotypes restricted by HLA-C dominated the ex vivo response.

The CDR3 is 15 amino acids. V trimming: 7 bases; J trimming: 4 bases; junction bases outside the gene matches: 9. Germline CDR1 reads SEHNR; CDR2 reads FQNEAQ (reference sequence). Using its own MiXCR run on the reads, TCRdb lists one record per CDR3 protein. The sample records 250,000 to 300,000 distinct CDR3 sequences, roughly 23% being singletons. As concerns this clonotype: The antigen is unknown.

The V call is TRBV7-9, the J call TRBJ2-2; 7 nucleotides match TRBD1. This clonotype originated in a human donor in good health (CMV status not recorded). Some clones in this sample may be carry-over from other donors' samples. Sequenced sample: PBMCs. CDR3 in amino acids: CASNKRDSTTGELFF. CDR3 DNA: TGTGCCAGCAACAAACGGGACAGCACCACCGGGGAGCTGTTTTTT. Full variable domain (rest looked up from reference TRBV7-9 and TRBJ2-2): DTGVSQNPRHKITKRGQNVTFRCDPISEHNRLYWYRQTLGQGPEFLTYFQNEAQLEKSRLLSDRFSAERPKGSFSTLEIQRTEQGDSAMYLCASNKRDSTTGELFFGEGSRLTVL.